These 19 T cell receptor beta chains were all obtained from the same sample, sequenced in a study of human T cells and chemical hapten exposure. Time point reported: pre-sensitization, week 0. The sample's treatment: therapeutic diphenylcyclopropenone sensitization with weekly scalp DPC. A single record per CDR3 protein comes from TCRdb applying MiXCR to the RACE reads. The table lists about 42,000 distinct CDR3 sequences, 9.5% to 15% of them singletons. The starting material was whole blood, obtained in connection with sensitization to the hapten diphenylcyclopropenone (DPC). The receptors shown here come from a woman aged 25 to 45 with alopecia areata. Some clones in this sample may be carry-over from other donors' samples.

The rearrangement links TRBV7-9 to TRBJ2-1; 8 bases are shared with TRBD2. V lost 3 bases, J lost 8 bases, and 6 bases stayed unmatched. This CDR3 comprises 14 residues. Germline V gives CDR1 SEHNR, CDR2 FQNEAQ (reference sequence). The CDR3 sequence: CASSFSAGEDEQFF. Written as DNA, the CDR3 is TGTGCCAGCAGCTTTTCAGCGGGAGAGGATGAGCAGTTCTTC.

This clonotype has ten or more counts. V is TRBV28 and J is TRBJ1-2; D remains ambiguous. The CDR3 runs 12 residues. From germline, CDR1 is MDHEN and CDR2 SYDVKM. The V gene lost 5 bases and the J gene lost 4 bases, with 8 bases spanning the gap. The CDR3 sequence: CASSLLTYGYTF. The CDR3, as DNA: TGTGCCAGCAGTCTCCTCACCTATGGCTACACCTTC.

The V and J genes are TRBV19 and TRBJ2-3; TRBD2 aligns across 10 bases. The V gene's germline CDR1 is LNHDA and CDR2 SQIVND (reference sequence). This CDR3 spans 14 amino acids. Trimming at V came to 9 bases and at J to 7 bases, leaving 10 bases not matched to a gene. CDR3 DNA sequence: TGTGCCAGAGTGGCGAGCGGGAGGGAGAATACGCAGTATTTT. Its protein product is CARVASGRENTQYF.

V and J are TRBV5-6 and TRBJ2-6; TRBD2 agrees at 9 bases. This CDR3 has 14 amino acids. Germline V gives CDR1 SGHDT, CDR2 YYEEEE. Trimming removed 5 bases from V and 7 bases from J; junction bases left unmatched: 4. The CDR3 DNA follows: TGTGCCAGCAGGCGGGGGGGCGCCGCCAACGTCCTGACTTTC. Amino acids: CASRRGGAANVLTF.

The V call is TRBV4-3, the J call TRBJ2-2; D is perhaps TRBD1 or TRBD2 (5 bases each). Trimming shortened V by 0 bases and J by 7 bases, and 15 bases separated the two germline ends. Germline CDR1 reads LGHNA; CDR2 reads YSLEER. This CDR3 has 16 amino acids. CDR3 protein: CASSQDQGPRVGELFF. As DNA, the CDR3 is TGCGCCAGCAGCCAAGATCAGGGACCTAGGGTCGGGGAGCTGTTTTTT.

The V and J genes are TRBV28 and TRBJ2-7; the match to TRBD1 covers 9 bases. Germline lookup yields CDR1 MDHEN and CDR2 SYDVKM. The CDR3 loop spans 14 amino acids. The J segment lost 3 bases and the V segment lost 5 bases, leaving 5 bases of the junction unmatched. CDR3 amino acids: CASSRGQGFYEQYF. In DNA, the CDR3 is TGTGCCAGCAGTCGCGGACAGGGGTTCTACGAGCAGTACTTC.

This clonotype was observed a handful of times. Here the CDR3 DNA reads TGTGCCAGCAGCTATCAGGGCTACGGCTACGAGCAGTACTTC. Residues: CASSYQGYGYEQYF. J is TRBJ2-7 and V is TRBV5-5; a weak D match, TRBD1 (5 bases). CDR3 length: 14 amino acids. Trimming stripped 3 bases from V and 3 bases from J, with 13 bases between. Germline values: CDR1 SGHKS, CDR2 YYEKEE (reference sequence). Combining the CDR3 with reference TRBV5-5 and TRBJ2-7 gives the whole variable domain DAGVTQSPTHLIKTRGQQVTLRCSPISGHKSVSWYQQVLGQGPQFIFQYYEKEERGRGNFPDRFSARQFPNYSSELNVNALLLGDSALYLCASSYQGYGYEQYFGPGTRLTVT.

The chain couples TRBV6-2 or TRBV6-3 to TRBJ2-7; no reliable D call. The CDR3 spans 11 residues. Trimming removed 5 bases from V and 3 bases from J, with 5 bases in between. From germline, CDR1 is MNHEY and CDR2 SVGEGT. CDR3 sequence: CASSDDYEQYF. The CDR3 coding sequence is TGTGCCAGCAGTGACGACTACGAGCAGTACTTC.

The table lists this clonotype with many counts. The rearrangement uses TRBV6-5 and TRBJ1-1; maybe TRBD1 (6 bases). V was trimmed by 5 bases and J by 0 bases, leaving 13 bases between them. This CDR3 is built from 15 residues. Per the germline V gene, CDR1 is MNHEY and CDR2 is SVGAGI. The CDR3 DNA is TGTGCCAGCAGTCCAGACAGGAGAATGAACACTGAAGCTTTCTTT. It encodes CASSPDRRMNTEAFF.

This sequence joins TRBV10-3 and TRBJ1-1, with D uncertain. The CDR3 is 13 amino acids. Trimming stripped 7 bases from V and 0 bases from J, with 9 bases between. Germline CDR1 reads ENHRY; CDR2 reads SYGVKD. CDR3 nucleotides: TGTGCCATCACCGGTAGCATGAACACTGAAGCTTTCTTT. It encodes CAITGSMNTEAFF.

This clonotype showed up just once. The chain is built from TRBV7-2 and TRBJ2-2; D gene uncertain. The CDR3 is 16 residues long. Trimming removed 6 bases at V and 0 bases at J, with 14 bases between. CDR1 and CDR2 (germline): SGHTA, FQGNSA. Here the CDR3 DNA reads TGTGCCAGCAGTCTAAGGTCGCCAACGAACACCGGGGAGCTGTTTTTT. Amino acid sequence: CASSLRSPTNTGELFF.

This clonotype was found many times. The chain combines TRBV21-1 with TRBJ2-5. TRBV21-1 is listed as a pseudogene. The CDR3 sequence is 15 residues long. CDR3 nucleotides: TGTGCCAGCAGCCCCCGATCCGAGTACCAAGAGACCCAGTACTTC. This translates into CASSPRSEYQETQYF.

This clonotype turned up a few times. The rearrangement uses TRBV27 and TRBJ2-1, with 7 bases lining up with TRBD2. The CDR3 has 15 amino acids. V was pared by 3 bases and J by 3 bases, with 5 bases of the junction left unmatched. Germline V lookup: CDR1 MNHEY, CDR2 SMNVEV (reference sequence). This CDR3 reads CASSFRAGVYNEQFF. Here the CDR3 DNA reads TGTGCCAGCAGTTTTAGGGCGGGAGTCTACAATGAGCAGTTCTTC.

This clonotype occurred many times. The chain is built from TRBV6-2 or TRBV6-3 and TRBJ2-5, with TRBD2 matching over 15 bases. This CDR3 is 17 amino acids long. The V segment lost 4 bases and the J segment 4 bases; nucleotides outside the gene matches: 7. Germline V gives CDR1 MNHEY, CDR2 SVGEGT. The CDR3 DNA reads as TGTGCCAGCAGTTCCGCCGGACTAGCGGGAGGGGTAGAGACCCAGTACTTC. Its protein product is CASSSAGLAGGVETQYF.

This clonotype showed up just a few times. V and J are TRBV6-2 or TRBV6-3 and TRBJ1-1; D not resolved. The germline V gene encodes CDR1 MNHEY and CDR2 SVGEGT. The V and J ends lost 7 bases and 10 bases respectively, with 22 bases between them. The CDR3 runs to 14 residues. CDR3 bases: TGTGCCAGCAAGAGGTTCTGGGGTTCCCCAACAGCTTTCTTT. Translating it yields CASKRFWGSPTAFF.

V gene TRBV5-6 combines with J gene TRBJ2-7; D is uncertain. Looked up from germline, CDR1 is SGHDT and CDR2 is YYEEEE. The CDR3 is 14 residues long. V lost 0 bases to trimming and J lost 2 bases, with 9 bases between them. CDR3 protein: CASSLVRRTYEQYF. CDR3 nucleotide sequence: TGTGCCAGCAGCTTGGTCAGGAGAACCTACGAGCAGTACTTC.

Only a few counts were recorded for this clonotype. Mismatch with germline at one junction end may stem from a read error. The chain joins TRBV6-2 or TRBV6-3 to TRBJ2-7, with D unclear. Germline V gene sequence: CDR1 MNHEY, CDR2 SVGEGT. The length of the CDR3 is 14 residues. The CDR3 here is CASSYASRTLSVHF. The DNA of the CDR3 is TGTGCCAGCAGTTACGCATCCAGGACCCTCAGCGTCCACTTC.

This clonotype has a count of ten or more. The CDR3 nucleotides are TGTGCCAGCAGTCACAGGGGGAAAGCAGATACGCAGTATTTT. Amino acid sequence: CASSHRGKADTQYF. The chain joins TRBV12-3 or TRBV12-4 to TRBJ2-3; 8 positions match TRBD1. This CDR3 has 14 amino acids. Trimming cost V 5 bases and J 4 bases; bases outside gene matches: 5.

J is TRBJ2-3 and V is TRBV20-1, with 11 bases that match TRBD2. This CDR3 is 16 amino acids long. Per germline, CDR1 DFQATT and CDR2 SNEGSKA (reference sequence). The junction had 13 bases not matched to a gene; V was cut back by 6 bases and J by 5 bases. In DNA, the CDR3 is TGCAGTGCCGACGAAGGACTAGCGGGTGGCGTAGATACGCAGTATTTT. This encodes CSADEGLAGGVDTQYF.